The 29 T cell receptor beta chains presented below share a single source sample, sequenced in a study of blood T cell repertoires in COVID-19. Libraries were prepared by immunoSEQ multiplex PCR; TCRdb keeps only in-frame clonotypes and omits some of them. The repertoire has 65,000 to 75,000 clones, over 70% of them found once; the top ten carry 21%. Input material: peripheral blood. These receptors all stem from a man between 65 and 85 years old with acute or convalescent COVID-19.

V gene TRBV7-9 combines with J gene TRBJ1-1, with D unresolved. V was clipped by 5 bases and J by 1 base, with 11 bases between them. CDR3 size: 14 residues. The germline CDR1 and CDR2 sequences are SEHNR and FQNEAQ (reference sequence). CDR3 in amino acids: CASSPLGRNTEAFF. As DNA, the CDR3 is TGTGCCAGCAGCCCGCTCGGGAGGAACACTGAAGCTTTCTTT.

This clone was seen only a few times. The V and J genes are TRBV5-1 and TRBJ2-1; TRBD2 matches at 10 bases. The germline V gene has CDR1 SGHRS and CDR2 YFSETQ. V was clipped by 1 base and J by 4 bases; unmatched bases: 8. The CDR3 consists of 17 residues. This CDR3 reads CASSLSLAGEGYNEQFF. Written as DNA, the CDR3 is TGCGCCAGCAGCTTGAGTCTAGCGGGAGAGGGTTACAATGAGCAGTTCTTC.

J is TRBJ2-3 and V is TRBV5-1, with no clear D. CDR3 length equals 13 residues. V was trimmed by 4 bases and J by 2 bases, leaving 8 bases between them. CDR1 SGHRS and CDR2 YFSETQ come from the germline V gene. The CDR3 DNA follows: TGCGCCAGCAGCCCCGACAACACAGATACGCAGTATTTT. As protein: CASSPDNTDTQYF. Variable domain in full (rest from reference TRBV5-1 and TRBJ2-3): KAGVTQTPRYLIKTRGQQVTLSCSPISGHRSVSWYQQTPGQGLQFLFEYFSETQRNKGNFPGRFSGRQFSNSRSEMNVSTLELGDSALYLCASSPDNTDTQYFGPGTRLTVL.

The chain carries TRBV29-1 and TRBJ2-3; the match to TRBD1 covers 8 bases. Germline-derived CDR1 and CDR2 are SQVTM and ANQGSEA. CDR3 length: 13 amino acids. After removal of 4 bases from V and 6 bases from J, the junction contained 6 bases not matched to a gene. CDR3 nucleotides: TGCAGCGTTGCACAGGGGGTTATGGATACGCAGTATTTT. As protein: CSVAQGVMDTQYF.

The rearrangement uses TRBV25-1 and TRBJ2-7; D unclear. Germline V gene sequence: CDR1 MGHDK, CDR2 SYGVNS. Trimming shortened V by 3 bases and J by 4 bases, and 4 bases separated the two germline ends. The CDR3 spans 11 residues. The CDR3 DNA follows: TGTGCCAGCAGTGACCAGTACGAGCAGTACTTC. It codes for CASSDQYEQYF.

The chain has TRBV28 and TRBJ2-7; 7 nucleotides agree with TRBD2. The CDR3 runs to 12 residues. V lost 2 bases and J lost 9; bases outside the gene matches: 4. Germline CDR1 and CDR2: MDHEN and SYDVKM. CDR3 sequence (DNA): TGTGCCAGCAGTTTACTGCGGGAGTTGCAGTACTTC. This gives the protein CASSLLRELQYF.

This sequence joins TRBV20-1 and TRBJ2-6, with unresolved D. This CDR3 comprises 14 residues. The V end lost 3 bases, the J end lost 0 bases, and 6 bases lay between the germline ends. CDR1 and CDR2 from the germline V gene are DFQATT and SNEGSKA (reference sequence). In nucleotides, the CDR3 is TGCAGTGCTAGTGACGGCTCTGGGGCCAACGTCCTGACTTTC. This encodes CSASDGSGANVLTF.

This rearrangement joins TRBV7-3 to TRBJ1-1; 8 nucleotides align to TRBD1. V was pared by 5 bases and J by 1 base, with 3 bases of the junction left unmatched. Germline values: CDR1 SGHTA, CDR2 FQGTGA. This CDR3 comprises 14 residues. CDR3 DNA: TGTGCCAGCAGCATCGACAGGGGGAACACTGAAGCTTTCTTT. Translation gives CASSIDRGNTEAFF. The full variable domain, its missing parts supplied by reference TRBV7-3 and TRBJ1-1, is GAGVSQTPSNKVTEKGKYVELRCDPISGHTALYWYRQSLGQGPEFLIYFQGTGAADDSGLPNDRFFAVRPEGSVSTLKIQRTERGDSAVYLCASSIDRGNTEAFFGQGTRLTVV.

This clone was seen a single time. This chain connects TRBV19 to TRBJ1-1, with D possibly TRBD1 on 6 matching bases. This CDR3 spans 14 amino acids. CDR1 and CDR2 from the germline V gene are LNHDA and SQIVND (reference sequence). Trimming pared 6 bases from V and 0 bases from J, leaving 11 bases between. The CDR3 sequence is CASSPQGMNTEAFF. As DNA, the CDR3 is TGTGCCAGTAGCCCGCAGGGGATGAACACTGAAGCTTTCTTT.

The J gene is TRBJ2-3, the V gene TRBV18, with a tentative D call TRBD1 (6 bases). The CDR3 runs 15 residues. The V end lost 3 bases, the J end lost 4 bases, and 14 bases lay between the germline ends. In germline, CDR1 is KGHSH, CDR2 LQKENI. The CDR3 DNA sequence: TGTGCCAGCTCACCCCCGGCCAAGGGGGCAGATACGCAGTATTTT. This codes for CASSPPAKGADTQYF.

The J gene is TRBJ2-1, the V gene TRBV7-3; maybe TRBD2 (5 bases). The V and J ends lost 4 bases and 4 bases respectively, with 17 bases between them. The CDR3 covers 16 residues. The germline CDR1 and CDR2 sequences are SGHTA and FQGTGA. CDR3 bases: TGTGCCAGCAGCTCGTCCGGGGTAGCGAATTACAATGAGCAGTTCTTC. Its translation is CASSSSGVANYNEQFF.

The genes are TRBV4-2 and TRBJ2-3; 11 bases are shared with TRBD2. The germline V gene has CDR1 LGHNA and CDR2 YNFKEQ. Trimming removed 2 bases from V and 3 bases from J; junction bases left unmatched: 1. CDR3 length: 15 residues. The CDR3 region has the DNA TGTGCCAGCAGCCAACGACTAGCGGGAACAGATACGCAGTATTTT. Translation: CASSQRLAGTDTQYF.

V and J are TRBV5-8 and TRBJ2-4; 8 bases fit TRBD1. CDR1 and CDR2 from the germline V gene are SGHTS and YDEGEE. This CDR3 region has 14 residues. V dropped 4 bases and J dropped 4; count of bases not matched to a gene: 4. The chain's CDR3 is CASSPRTGKNIQYF. In DNA form, the CDR3 reads TGTGCCAGCAGCCCCCGGACAGGGAAAAACATTCAGTACTTC.

This chain links TRBV10-2 with TRBJ1-2, with D tentatively TRBD1 (6 bases). CDR1 and CDR2 from the germline V gene are WSHSY and SAAADI. This CDR3 has 13 residues. Trimming shortened V by 5 bases and J by 10 bases, and 17 bases separated the two germline ends. CDR3 in amino acids: CASSSGQSSAYTF. The CDR3 coding sequence is TGCGCCAGCAGTTCTGGACAGTCGTCGGCCTACACCTTC.

This chain uses TRBV19 with TRBJ1-1, with 8 nucleotides matching TRBD1. J lost 4 bases, V lost 10 bases, and 2 bases had no gene match. The CDR3 runs to 11 residues. Germline-derived CDR1 and CDR2 are LNHDA and SQIVND (reference sequence). The CDR3 is CATTGATEAFF. The CDR3, as DNA: TGTGCCACGACAGGGGCCACTGAAGCTTTCTTT.

The chain combines TRBV18 with TRBJ1-1; D call uncertain. There are 13 residues in the CDR3. Germline-derived CDR1 and CDR2 are KGHSH and LQKENI. V was shortened by 5 bases and J by 0 bases, with 7 bases between the two germline ends. The CDR3 reads CASSKELNTEAFF. The CDR3 DNA follows: TGTGCCAGCTCAAAGGAGCTGAACACTGAAGCTTTCTTT.

This chain joins TRBV24-1 and TRBJ1-5, with D uncertain. Germline V gene lookup returns CDR1 KGHDR and CDR2 SFDVKD. This CDR3 spans 13 amino acids. Trimming took 6 bases from V and 9 from J, leaving 14 bases between them. CDR3 DNA sequence: TGTGCCACCAGTAGGAGGACCCAAGGGCCCCAGCATTTT. It codes for CATSRRTQGPQHF.

This sequence joins TRBV29-1 and TRBJ2-7; TRBD2 is a possible D gene (6 bases). V lost 6 bases to trimming and J lost 0 bases, with 15 bases between them. Germline V gene sequence: CDR1 SQVTM, CDR2 ANQGSEA. This CDR3 is built from 14 residues. The CDR3 DNA sequence: TGCAGCGTAGGAATGGAGGGTCGCTCCTACGAGCAGTACTTC. Amino acids: CSVGMEGRSYEQYF.

V is TRBV28 and J is TRBJ2-7; 10 bases fit TRBD2. This CDR3 region has 16 residues. V shed 5 bases, J shed 3 bases, and the junction held 10 bases outside the gene matches. The germline gives CDR1 MDHEN, CDR2 SYDVKM. For the CDR3, the DNA is TGTGCCAGCAGTCCCCCGGGACTAGCGTCATACTACGAGCAGTACTTC. As protein: CASSPPGLASYYEQYF.

The V gene is TRBV29-1, the J gene TRBJ2-5; perhaps TRBD1 as D (5 bases). CDR1 is SQVTM and CDR2 is ANQGSEA in the germline V gene. There are 12 residues in the CDR3. Between the trimmed V and J ends, which lost 6 bases and 2 bases, there was a span of 10 bases. The CDR3 nucleotides read TGCAGCGTAATCAGGGAACAAGAGACCCAGTACTTC. This translates into CSVIREQETQYF. Together with reference TRBV29-1 and TRBJ2-5, the CDR3 gives the full variable domain: SAVISQKPSRDICQRGTSLTIQCQVDSQVTMMFWYRQQPGQSLTLIATANQGSEATYESGFVIDKFPISRPNLTFSTLTVSNMSPEDSSIYLCSVIREQETQYFGPGTRLLVL.

The CDR3 is CAIRPGTSGSLQYF. The DNA for the CDR3 is TGTGCCATCAGACCCGGGACTAGCGGGAGTCTACAGTACTTC. The gene calls are TRBV10-3 and TRBJ2-7, with TRBD2 matching over 14 bases. V lost 6 bases, J lost 10 bases, and 8 bases stayed unmatched. The CDR3 consists of 14 residues. Germline V lookup: CDR1 ENHRY, CDR2 SYGVKD.

This clone was detected only a few times. In nucleotides, the CDR3 is TGTGCCAGCTCGGATACTGGGACAGGGGAGACCGGGGAGCTGTTTTTT. Its translation is CASSDTGTGETGELFF. The J gene is TRBJ2-2, the V gene TRBV25-1, with 10 bases identical to TRBD1. V was clipped by 8 bases and J by 5 bases; unmatched bases: 11. The CDR3 spans 16 residues. The V gene's germline CDR1 is MGHDK and CDR2 SYGVNS.

The rearrangement uses TRBV3-1 (or the pseudogene TRBV3-2) and TRBJ2-1, with a possible D match to TRBD2 (6 bases). The CDR3 length is 14 residues. The V gene's germline CDR1 is LGHDT and CDR2 YNNKEL (reference sequence). Trimming removed 3 bases from V and 4 bases from J, with 10 bases in between. CDR3 amino acids: CASSHLARYNEQFF. The CDR3 nucleotides are TGTGCCAGCAGCCACCTAGCGCGATACAATGAGCAGTTCTTC.

J is TRBJ2-7 and V is TRBV24-1; TRBD2 might be the D (6 bases). Trimming shortened V by 2 bases and J by 3 bases, and 13 bases separated the two germline ends. The CDR3 consists of 15 residues. The germline CDR1 and CDR2 sequences are KGHDR and SFDVKD. The CDR3 sequence: CATSDSKGLVYEQYF. The DNA of the CDR3 is TGTGCCACCAGTGATTCTAAGGGACTGGTCTACGAGCAGTACTTC.

Only one count was recorded for this clone. The chain employs TRBV24-1 and TRBJ2-5, with 9 bases identical to TRBD1. The V segment lost 0 bases and the J segment 0 bases; nucleotides outside the gene matches: 1. The CDR3 spans 16 residues. Germline V gene lookup returns CDR1 KGHDR and CDR2 SFDVKD. CDR3 in DNA: TGTGCCACCAGTGATTTGCGGGACAGGGACCAAGAGACCCAGTACTTC. Protein: CATSDLRDRDQETQYF.

The V call is TRBV19, the J call TRBJ2-1; D gene unclear. There are 13 residues in the CDR3. Germline V gene data show CDR1 as LNHDA and CDR2 as SQIVND (reference sequence). V was shortened by 1 base and J by 7 bases, with 8 bases between the two germline ends. CDR3 nucleotides: TGTGCCAGTAGTATAGCGAGGTTAAATGAGCAGTTCTTC. Translating gives CASSIARLNEQFF. Full variable domain (rest looked up from reference TRBV19 and TRBJ2-1): DGGITQSPKYLFRKEGQNVTLSCEQNLNHDAMYWYRQDPGQGLRLIYYSQIVNDFQKGDIAEGYSVSREKKESFPLTVTSAQKNPTAFYLCASSIARLNEQFFGPGTRLTVL.

The chain is built from TRBV14 and TRBJ2-3; D is undetermined. The CDR3 covers 16 residues. Germline CDR1 is SGHDN and CDR2 is FVKESK. Trimming removed 0 bases at V and 1 base at J, with 11 bases between. This CDR3 is CASSQDHGFGTDTQYF. CDR3 DNA: TGTGCCAGCAGCCAAGATCACGGTTTCGGCACAGATACGCAGTATTTT.

This clone was counted once. The chain joins TRBV3-1 (or the pseudogene TRBV3-2) to TRBJ1-1, with D maybe TRBD1 (5 bases). CDR1 and CDR2 from the germline V gene are LGHDT and YNNKEL (reference sequence). Trimming removed 4 bases from V and 3 bases from J, with 15 bases in between. CDR3 size: 15 residues. In DNA, the CDR3 is TGTGCCAGCAGCCTCATATCGGGGGGGGACACTGAAGCTTTCTTT. Encoded protein: CASSLISGGDTEAFF.

The V call is TRBV11-3, the J call TRBJ2-7; D gene ambiguous. CDR1 and CDR2 (germline): SGHNT, YENEEA. The CDR3 spans 13 residues. The V end lost 2 bases, the J end lost 6 bases, and 11 bases lay between the germline ends. CDR3 residues: CASSLTPETEQYF. The CDR3 DNA follows: TGTGCCAGCAGCTTAACCCCGGAGACCGAGCAGTACTTC. Drawing the rest from reference TRBV11-3 and TRBJ2-7, the complete variable domain is EAGVVQSPRYKIIEKKQPVAFWCNPISGHNTLYWYLQNLGQGPELLIRYENEEAVDDSQLPKDRFSAERLKGVDSTLKIQPAELGDSAVYLCASSLTPETEQYFGPGTRLTVT.